The clone carrying this TCR beta chain came up a few times. Its antigen is not identified. The entry originates in a study of shared clonotypes between healthy human individuals. Study-level results: A handful of donors showed sharing of about 4.8% of naive CD4 clonotypes. Against clonotypes common to all four donors, non-shared ones had lower generation probabilities.

The material for each subset, its genomic DNA, was split evenly across several immunoSEQ plates. Clones were sequenced by immunoSEQ multiplex PCR, and TCRdb holds only the in-frame ones, with some missing. The table shows about 2.5 million clones, with 85% to 95% occurring only once. This CDR3 comprises 14 residues. The germline V gene has CDR1 MDHEN and CDR2 SYDVKM. With 7 bases removed from V and 4 bases from J, the gap between germline ends came to 16 bases. Donors, without exception, were Caucasian adults residing in Nashville, Tennessee. Sequencing was carried out using naive CD4+ T cells from PBMCs. Specified subset: CD45RA+ positively selected. This TCR was recovered from a man younger than 35 in good health. Some clones in this sample may be carry-over from other donors' samples. J is TRBJ1-1 and V is TRBV28, with D perhaps TRBD1 (6 bases). Here the CDR3 reads CASTKSGVFTEAFF. The CDR3 DNA follows: TGTGCCAGCACCAAATCAGGGGTGTTCACTGAAGCTTTCTTT.